This paragraph covers one T cell receptor (beta chain) sequence. Which antigen it targets is not known. Base qualities are not recorded, but no much larger clone differs from it by a single base. Another Seattle source contributed samples from volunteer blood donors who had recovered from COVID-19. Collaborating institutions collected whole blood in K2EDTA tubes following their own protocols. For TCRbeta analysis, collaborator samples were shipped as frozen whole blood, as isolated PBMCs, or as DNA extracted from either sample type. The record originates from a study of blood T cell repertoires in COVID-19 (dated by TCRdb to the early 2020s). For the wider study: The collaborator samples originated in the United States, Italy and Spain and spanned the acute and convalescent phases of COVID-19. The prospective study material was composed of cDNA or gDNA derived from T cells, B-cell-depleted T cells, or PBMCs. Subjects who had been exposed to COVID-19, were actively infected with it, or had recovered from it provided the deeply sampled blood TCRbeta repertoires that made up the dataset. A freely available public database, intended as a resource for researchers studying the immune response to SARS-CoV-2, is where the repertoires were released. The samples were drawn from the first 160 participants of the ongoing ImmuneRACE study and from about 1,200 subjects provided by 6 global collaborators. Nearly every sample came with metadata listing a de-identified subject ID, COVID-19 status, age in years and sex. HLA class I and class II types, where available, came from metadata supplied by the sample provider rather than from assay-based typing. The full study reports these points: The amount of clinical and demographic metadata varied by source and participant and was provided uncurated.

At the junction V is shortened by 1 base and J by 4 bases; bases outside the gene matches: 9. Its CDR3 holds 17 amino acids, cysteine through phenylalanine. Just CDR3 DNA is preserved here, 51 bases in frame from base 1. CDR1 and CDR2 are drawn from the germline V gene: SGHTA, FQGNSA. TCRbeta CDR3 regions were amplified from genomic DNA using the immunoSEQ Assay, a bias-controlled multiplex PCR. The authors processed their data as follows. Nucleated cell counts per sample were estimated from amplification of reference gene primers within the assay. Sequence reads were collapsed and filtered to measure the absolute abundance of every unique TCRbeta CDR3 rearrangement. For each sample, productive Simpson clonality was calculated as the square root of Simpson's diversity index over productive rearrangements. Drawn from immuneACCESS, this table holds only the in-frame rearrangements with V and J called that TCRdb kept. Clones are partly lost; checked studies trace under half to an unresolved V gene and leave the rest unexplained. That table furnishes V, J and clone size, whereas the DNA furnished D and trimming. Here the sample has roughly 300,000 clones; 70% to 90% occur a single time. Roughly 8% of the sample rests with the top ten.

Sequencing used peripheral blood. This chain is built from TRBV7-2 and TRBJ2-2, with 7 bases in between that match TRBD2. This clonotype was obtained from a woman between 45 and 65 years old who had recovered from COVID-19. The nucleotides read TGTGCCAGCAGCTTAGTGTGGCTAGCTAGCGGCACCGGGGAGCTGTTTTTT. Its protein is CASSLVWLASGTGELFF.